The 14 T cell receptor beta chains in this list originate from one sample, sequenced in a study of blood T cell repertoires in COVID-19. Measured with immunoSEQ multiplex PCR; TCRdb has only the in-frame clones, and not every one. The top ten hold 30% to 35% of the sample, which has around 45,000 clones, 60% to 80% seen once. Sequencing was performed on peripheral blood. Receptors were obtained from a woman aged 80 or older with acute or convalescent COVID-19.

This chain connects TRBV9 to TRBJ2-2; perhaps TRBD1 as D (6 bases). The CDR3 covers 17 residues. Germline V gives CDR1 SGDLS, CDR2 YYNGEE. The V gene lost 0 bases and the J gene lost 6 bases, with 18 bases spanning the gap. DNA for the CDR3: TGTGCCAGCAGCGTAGAGATAGGGGGATTTGCGGCCGGGGAGCTGTTTTTT. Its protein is CASSVEIGGFAAGELFF.

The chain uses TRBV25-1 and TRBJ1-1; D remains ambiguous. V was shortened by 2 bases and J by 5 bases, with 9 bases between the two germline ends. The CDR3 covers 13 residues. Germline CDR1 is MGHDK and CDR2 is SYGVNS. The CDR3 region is CASSEMGRTEAFF. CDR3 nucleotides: TGTGCCAGCAGTGAAATGGGGAGGACTGAAGCTTTCTTT.

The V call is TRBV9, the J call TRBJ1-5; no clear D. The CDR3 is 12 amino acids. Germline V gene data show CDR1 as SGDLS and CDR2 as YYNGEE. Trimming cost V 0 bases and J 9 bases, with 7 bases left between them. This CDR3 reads CASSVGGGPQHF. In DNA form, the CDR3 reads TGTGCCAGCAGCGTAGGGGGAGGGCCCCAGCATTTT. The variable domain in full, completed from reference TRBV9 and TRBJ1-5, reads DSGVTQTPKHLITATGQRVTLRCSPRSGDLSVYWYQQSLDQGLQFLIQYYNGEERAKGNILERFSAQQFPDLHSELNLSSLELGDSALYFCASSVGGGPQHFGDGTRLSIL.

The CDR3 protein is CASSQEGRTNEKLFF. The CDR3, as DNA: TGCGCCAGCAGCCAAGAGGGGAGAACTAATGAAAAACTGTTTTTT. This chain joins TRBV4-1 and TRBJ1-4; no firm D call. Per germline, CDR1 MGHRA and CDR2 YSYEKL. CDR3 length equals 15 residues. Trimming pared 0 bases from V and 1 base from J, leaving 6 bases between.

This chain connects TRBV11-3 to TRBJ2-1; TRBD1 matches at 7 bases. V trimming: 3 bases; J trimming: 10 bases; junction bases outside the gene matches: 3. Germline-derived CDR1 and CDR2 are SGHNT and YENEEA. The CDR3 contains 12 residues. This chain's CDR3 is CASSFEQGEQFF. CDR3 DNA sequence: TGTGCCAGCAGCTTCGAACAGGGGGAGCAGTTCTTC.

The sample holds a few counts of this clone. For the CDR3, the DNA is TGTGCCAGCAGCTCTACTGACAGAGAGCAGTACTTC. It specifies CASSSTDREQYF. This chain uses TRBV11-1 with TRBJ2-7; maybe TRBD1 (5 bases). V lost 4 bases and J lost 7, with 11 bases in between. This CDR3 has 12 residues. CDR1 and CDR2 (germline): SGHAT, FQDESV (reference sequence).

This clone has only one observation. For the CDR3, the DNA is TGTGCCACCAGCAGAGGCGGGGCTAGCACAGATACGCAGTATTTT. Translating it yields CATSRGGASTDTQYF. The chain employs TRBV15 and TRBJ2-3; perhaps TRBD2 as D (6 bases). This CDR3 region has 15 residues. V shed 1 base and J shed 0 bases, with 8 bases lying between them. Germline V gene data show CDR1 as LNHNV and CDR2 as YYDKDF (reference sequence).

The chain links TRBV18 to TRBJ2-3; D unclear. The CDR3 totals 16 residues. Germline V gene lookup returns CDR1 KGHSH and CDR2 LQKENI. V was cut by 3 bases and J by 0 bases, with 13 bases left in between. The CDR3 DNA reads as TGTGCCAGCTCACCCCCCTCGACACCTAGCACAGATACGCAGTATTTT. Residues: CASSPPSTPSTDTQYF.

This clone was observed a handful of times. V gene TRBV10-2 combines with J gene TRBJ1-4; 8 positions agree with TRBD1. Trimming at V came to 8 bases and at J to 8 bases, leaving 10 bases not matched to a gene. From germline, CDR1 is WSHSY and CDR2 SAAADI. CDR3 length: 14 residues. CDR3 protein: CASLDGRGREKLFF. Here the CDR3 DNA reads TGCGCCAGCCTGGACGGCAGGGGGCGGGAAAAACTGTTTTTT.

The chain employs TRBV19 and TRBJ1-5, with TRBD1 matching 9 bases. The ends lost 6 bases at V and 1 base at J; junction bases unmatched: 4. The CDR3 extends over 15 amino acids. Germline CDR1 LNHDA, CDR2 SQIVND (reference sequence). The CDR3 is CASRRDRESNQPQHF. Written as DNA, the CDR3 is TGTGCCAGTAGAAGGGACAGGGAAAGCAATCAGCCCCAGCATTTT.

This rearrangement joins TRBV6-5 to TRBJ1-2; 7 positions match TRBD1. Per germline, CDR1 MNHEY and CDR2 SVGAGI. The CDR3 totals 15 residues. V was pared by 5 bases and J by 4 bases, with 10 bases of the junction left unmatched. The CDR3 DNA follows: TGTGCCAGCAGTCCCGACAGGGATCCCCTCTATGGCTACACCTTC. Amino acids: CASSPDRDPLYGYTF.

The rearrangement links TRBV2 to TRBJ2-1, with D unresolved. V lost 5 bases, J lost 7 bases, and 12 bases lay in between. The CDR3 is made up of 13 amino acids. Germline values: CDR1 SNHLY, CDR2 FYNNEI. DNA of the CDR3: TGTGCCAGCAGTACGTCAGATTTTAATGAGCAGTTCTTC. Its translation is CASSTSDFNEQFF.

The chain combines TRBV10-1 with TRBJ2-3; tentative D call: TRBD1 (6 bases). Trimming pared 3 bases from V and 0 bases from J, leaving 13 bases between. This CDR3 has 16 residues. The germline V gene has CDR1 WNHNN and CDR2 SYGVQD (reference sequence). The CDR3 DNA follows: TGCGCCAGCAGTGACGCTAGGGGGATTAGCACAGATACGCAGTATTTT. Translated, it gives CASSDARGISTDTQYF.

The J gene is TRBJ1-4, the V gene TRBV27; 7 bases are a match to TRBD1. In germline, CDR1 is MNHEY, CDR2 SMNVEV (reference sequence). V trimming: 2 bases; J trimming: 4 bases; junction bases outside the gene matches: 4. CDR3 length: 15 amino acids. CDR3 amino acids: CASSLLGTDNEKLFF. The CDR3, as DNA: TGTGCCAGCAGTTTACTCGGGACAGATAATGAAAAACTGTTTTTT.